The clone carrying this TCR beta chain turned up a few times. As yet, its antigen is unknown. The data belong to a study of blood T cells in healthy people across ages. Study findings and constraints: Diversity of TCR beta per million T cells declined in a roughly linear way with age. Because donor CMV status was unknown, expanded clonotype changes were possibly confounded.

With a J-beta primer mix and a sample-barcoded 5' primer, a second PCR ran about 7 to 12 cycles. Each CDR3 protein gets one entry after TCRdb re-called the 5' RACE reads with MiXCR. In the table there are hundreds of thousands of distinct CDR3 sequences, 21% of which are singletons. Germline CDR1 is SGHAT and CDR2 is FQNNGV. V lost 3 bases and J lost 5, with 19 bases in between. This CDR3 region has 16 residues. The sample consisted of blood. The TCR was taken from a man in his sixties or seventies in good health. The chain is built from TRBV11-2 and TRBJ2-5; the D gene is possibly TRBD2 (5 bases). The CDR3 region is CASSFSGIATVETQYF. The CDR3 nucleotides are TGTGCCAGCAGCTTTTCGGGGATCGCAACGGTGGAGACCCAGTACTTC.